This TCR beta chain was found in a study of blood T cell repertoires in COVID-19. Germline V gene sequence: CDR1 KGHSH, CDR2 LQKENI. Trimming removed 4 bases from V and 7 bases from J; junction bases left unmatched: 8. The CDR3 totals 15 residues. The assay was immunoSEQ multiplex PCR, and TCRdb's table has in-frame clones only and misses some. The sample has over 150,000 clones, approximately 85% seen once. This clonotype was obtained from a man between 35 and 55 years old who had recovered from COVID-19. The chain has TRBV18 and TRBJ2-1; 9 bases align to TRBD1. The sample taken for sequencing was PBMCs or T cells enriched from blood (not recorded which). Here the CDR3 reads CASSLRDRVENEQFF. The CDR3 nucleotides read TGTGCCAGCTCACTTCGGGACAGGGTTGAAAATGAGCAGTTCTTC.